This is a list of T cell receptor beta chains from one sample in a study of vaccination and CD4 T cells after COVID-19. These receptors' antigens are unknown. TCRdb re-analysed the PCR reads in MiXCR, keeping a single row per CDR3 protein. This table has about 18,000 distinct CDR3 sequences, 45% appearing once. The sample in question was CD4+ T cells from blood, cultured in vitro, obtained before SARS-CoV-2 vaccination. Every receptor here comes from a human donor who received a COVID-19 vaccine. CDR3s leave out the opening cysteine and the closing phenylalanine or tryptophan.

TRBV12-3/TRBV12-4 | ASATRVGAGNEQF
TRBV20-1 | SARDGGDDQETQY
TRBV21-1 | ASSKVDRDRDRGPWGNQPQH
TRBV14 | ASSQAHRGYGYT
TRBV21-1 | ASGKGGSRQGRRETQY
TRBV20-1 | SAKRYDSFTDTQY
TRBV5-6 | ASSFMPFITGTGALQETQY
TRBV7-9 | ASSPRVNYGYT
TRBV4-1 | ASSQEGVQVTDTQY
TRBV7-8 | ASSSRGAYTEAF
TRBV20-1 | SARVGQVGYT
TRBV5-5 | ASSSPGRVTYT
TRBV10-1 | ASSHRDRSNTGELF
TRBV6-1 | ASRPMGSYNEQF
TRBV6-5 | ASSYGAGPNSPLH
TRBV19 | ASSRQVDYVNTEAF
TRBV18 | ASSLGLKNSPLH
TRBV6-1 | ATNRGEDYGYT
TRBV2 | ASSEGGGGGTDTQY
TRBV7-6 | ASSPRQGGDEKLF
TRBV9 | ASSGPGGAGELF
TRBV12-3/TRBV12-4 | ASSLGGAPDTQY
TRBV7-8 | ASSSQGGTYQPQH
TRBV11-2 | ASSLDSGYTDTQY
TRBV6-1 | ASRPDHTGELF
TRBV19 | ASSRGQGNQPQH
TRBV19 | ASSIVDSKAF
TRBV20-1 | SATEEAAFTDTQY
TRBV5-8 | ASSAGGGNSPLH
TRBV12-3/TRBV12-4 | ASRGTGVDYGYT
TRBV24-1 | ATSGQGLDTQY
TRBV7-8 | ASSSPAGERSYGYT
TRBV19 | ASSIVTTWGTDTQY
TRBV12-5 | ASGFTPWSRSNQPQH
TRBV27 | ASSSQGGFNYGYT
TRBV7-9 | ASSSDREWDYGYT
TRBV11-2 | ASSLIGGENTEAF
TRBV21-1 | ASSKSGASGGASTGELF
TRBV20-1 | SARDPAGRNNSPLH
TRBV11-3 | ASSFRTPYEQY
TRBV21-1 | ASSKVRTDYNSPLH
TRBV25-1 | ASSVGGEQY
TRBV6-2/TRBV6-3 | ASSYTIRGNQPQH
TRBV7-8 | ASSPGTSGIRYQETQY
TRBV20-1 | SAREGGGTPNEQY
TRBV6-5 | ASSFSRTAARETQY
TRBV7-3 | ASSLIAGAEAF
TRBV19 | ASSTDRQGQAF
TRBV20-1 | SARAGVVAGGFYNEQF
TRBV12-3/TRBV12-4 | ASSPLWDRNNYGYT
TRBV5-1 | ASSLDRGANVLT
TRBV6-1 | ASRREQGWDGYT
TRBV10-3 | AISDGAGLAIDTQY
TRBV7-6 | ASSLVASGFTDTQY
TRBV20-1 | SARVAGRTTGELF
TRBV15 | ATSRTSEAYEQY
TRBV18 | ASSPGTGGYNEQF